Presented here are 12 T cell receptor beta chains from one specimen sequenced in a study of blood T cells in healthy people across ages. PCR was performed a second time for about 6 to 12 cycles using a sample-barcoded 5' primer and a J-beta primer mix. TCRdb used MiXCR to reprocess the 5' RACE reads, holding one entry per CDR3 protein. The sample carries about 1,600,000 distinct CDR3 sequences, 42% recorded once. Sequenced: blood. Receptors originate from a woman in her late teens or twenties in good health.

This clonotype was counted only a few times. V gene TRBV6-5 combines with J gene TRBJ1-2; D unclear. This CDR3 comprises 12 residues. Germline CDR1 reads MNHEY; CDR2 reads SVGAGI. Trimming pared 6 bases from V and 8 bases from J, leaving 13 bases between. The CDR3 spells CASRFEGLGYTF. The CDR3 DNA reads TGTGCCAGCAGGTTTGAGGGTCTCGGCTACACCTTC.

The V and J genes are TRBV7-9 and TRBJ2-2; the D is unclear. The CDR3 is made up of 15 amino acids. Germline CDR1 SEHNR, CDR2 FQNEAQ (reference sequence). Trimming removed 10 bases at V and 0 bases at J, with 15 bases between. CDR3 loop: CAITGRTANTGELFF. For the CDR3, the DNA is TGTGCCATCACGGGCAGGACCGCGAACACCGGGGAGCTGTTTTTT.

The CDR3 loop reads CASSFGNSGSTDTQYF. The CDR3 DNA follows: TGCGCCAGCAGCTTTGGAAATAGCGGGAGCACAGATACGCAGTATTTT. J is TRBJ2-3 and V is TRBV5-1; 7 bases match TRBD2. This CDR3 is 16 amino acids long. Germline loops: CDR1 SGHRS, CDR2 YFSETQ. The trim removed 2 bases at V and 0 bases at J, leaving 6 bases unmatched.

This clonotype was seen a few times. In DNA form, the CDR3 reads TGTGCCAGCAGTTCCCTACCGGGGACAGAAATAGCCTACGAGCAGTACTTC. Translation: CASSSLPGTEIAYEQYF. This chain joins TRBV27 and TRBJ2-7; TRBD1 aligns across 7 bases. Germline values: CDR1 MNHEY, CDR2 SMNVEV (reference sequence). V dropped 4 bases and J dropped 2; count of bases not matched to a gene: 14. The CDR3 is 17 amino acids.

This clonotype has only a few counts. The rearrangement uses TRBV2 and TRBJ2-1; the D gene is possibly TRBD2 (6 bases). Per germline, CDR1 SNHLY and CDR2 FYNNEI. Trimming stripped 11 bases from V and 0 bases from J, with 11 bases between. CDR3 size: 13 residues. The CDR3: CAGGGNSYNEQFF. The DNA of the CDR3 is TGTGCCGGGGGAGGCAACTCCTACAATGAGCAGTTCTTC.

At least ten counts were recorded for this clonotype. The chain is built from TRBV20-1 and TRBJ2-3, with TRBD2 identical over 9 bases. V shed 6 bases, J shed 6 bases, and the junction held 4 bases outside the gene matches. This CDR3 is built from 12 residues. Germline CDR1 and CDR2: DFQATT and SNEGSKA (reference sequence). This chain's CDR3 is CSAGLAWDTQYF. CDR3 in DNA: TGCAGTGCAGGACTAGCGTGGGATACGCAGTATTTT.

V and J are TRBV30 and TRBJ1-1, with D tentatively TRBD1 (5 bases). This CDR3 is 15 amino acids long. Germline CDR1 is GTSNPN and CDR2 is SVGIG (reference sequence). V dropped 1 base and J dropped 1 base, with 13 bases sitting between them. The chain's CDR3 is CAWSGNPGTNTEAFF. The CDR3 DNA is TGTGCCTGGAGTGGGAATCCAGGGACGAACACTGAAGCTTTCTTT.

This rearrangement joins TRBV15 to TRBJ2-7, with D perhaps being TRBD1 or TRBD2 (6 bases each). V lost 0 bases to trimming and J lost 3 bases, with 12 bases between them. CDR3 length: 15 amino acids. The V gene's germline CDR1 is LNHNV and CDR2 YYDKDF (reference sequence). The CDR3 nucleotides are TGTGCCACCAGCAGAGAGAGGGGGACTCTCTACGAGCAGTACTTC. As protein: CATSRERGTLYEQYF.

V usage is TRBV7-8 and J usage is TRBJ2-2; 12 bases map to TRBD2. V shed 5 bases and J 2 bases; nucleotides not matched to a gene: 6. The CDR3 is 17 residues long. CDR1 SGHVS and CDR2 FQNEAQ come from the germline V gene. The DNA for the CDR3 is TGTGCCAGCAGCGGTACTAGCGGGAGGTCTAACACCGGGGAGCTGTTTTTT. Amino acids: CASSGTSGRSNTGELFF. The variable domain in full, with the rest retrieved from reference TRBV7-8 and TRBJ2-2, is GAGVSQSPRYKVAKRGQDVALRCDPISGHVSLFWYQQALGQGPEFLTYFQNEAQLDKSGLPSDRFFAERPEGSVSTLKIQRTQQEDSAVYLCASSGTSGRSNTGELFFGEGSRLTVL.

This clonotype has a handful of counts. The rearrangement links TRBV4-1 to TRBJ1-1; a weak D match, TRBD1 (5 bases). This CDR3 spans 16 amino acids. The germline CDR1 and CDR2 sequences are MGHRA and YSYEKL. V was cut by 1 base and J by 1 base, with 13 bases left in between. The CDR3 here is CASSQVGSGQNTEAFF. The CDR3, as DNA: TGCGCCAGCAGCCAAGTCGGGTCGGGGCAGAACACTGAAGCTTTCTTT.

This clonotype has only one observation. This chain connects TRBV3-1 to TRBJ2-3; 9 bases align to TRBD1. This CDR3 comprises 15 residues. Germline trimming cut 2 bases from V and 2 bases from J; bases unmatched to any gene: 2. Germline loops: CDR1 LGHDT, CDR2 YNNKEL (reference sequence). CDR3 amino acids: CASSQRDRATDTQYF. CDR3 nucleotide sequence: TGTGCCAGCAGCCAAAGGGACAGGGCCACAGATACGCAGTATTTT.

The chain carries TRBV6-6 and TRBJ1-5; D remains unclear. CDR1 is MNHNY and CDR2 is SVGAGI in the germline V gene (reference sequence). This CDR3 has 12 residues. The ends were cut back, 4 bases at V and 9 bases at J, with 10 bases in the middle. DNA for the CDR3: TGTGCCAGCAGTTCCCCTGGCCGGCCCCAGCATTTT. Translated, it gives CASSSPGRPQHF.